This TCR beta chain was sequenced in a study of blood T cell repertoires in COVID-19. Study-level information: The United States, Italy and Spain were the sources of the acute and convalescent COVID-19 samples. In each case, the material was cDNA or gDNA derived from T cells, B-cell-depleted T cells, or PBMCs.

Original data processing: Amplification with reference gene primers provided the estimates of nucleated cell counts. Clones were read by immunoSEQ multiplex PCR, and TCRdb kept only the in-frame ones, dropping some. The DNA was the basis for D and trimming; V, J and clone size are from that table. The sample contains fewer than 100,000 clones, 80% to 90% of which appear only once. CDR3 size: 15 residues. V shed 2 bases and J shed 5 bases, with 13 bases lying between them. CDR1 and CDR2 (germline): MNHEY, SVGEGT. Sequencing input: peripheral blood. The receptor's source is a human donor in a cohort sampled during active COVID-19. V is TRBV6-2 or TRBV6-3 and J is TRBJ1-5, with a weak D call TRBD1 (6 bases). In nucleotides, the CDR3 is TGTGCCAGCAGTTACATTGGACAGAAGCATCAGCCCCAGCATTTT. Translation: CASSYIGQKHQPQHF.